The clone carrying this TCR beta chain showed up just once. Its cognate antigen is unknown. The data originate from a study of vaccination effects on CD4 cells after COVID-19. Using immunoSEQ multiplex PCR, the repertoire was profiled, and TCRdb retains in-frame clones only, with some absent. This table has some 25,000 clones, around 71% appearing once. Germline assignment: CDR1 MNHNY and CDR2 SVGAGI (reference sequence). This CDR3 has 15 amino acids. V was trimmed by 0 bases and J by 6 bases, leaving 15 bases between them. Sequencing in the ViraFEST assay came after antigen-specific CD4+ T cells had been expanded with viral peptide pools, which were used to stimulate PBMC. Cells that had been cultured for 10 days were the source of isolated CD4+ T cells. Nobody among the vaccine recipients had prior SARS-CoV-2 infection (nucleocapsid antibodies were negative). A few million PBMC were seeded per well and grown in the presence of about 10 IU/ml IL-2 and around 11 ug/ml peptides.

The sequence was obtained from a human donor who received a COVID-19 vaccine. This chain joins TRBV6-6 and TRBJ2-7, with D uncertain. Sequenced material: CD4+ T cells from PBMCs cultured with HCoV-OC43 spike peptides, taken before COVID-19 vaccination. Specified subset: HCoV-OC43 spike overlapping peptide pool stimulation. The CDR3 protein is CASSYSTRQASEQYF. The CDR3 DNA sequence: TGTGCCAGCAGTTACTCGACCCGGCAGGCATCCGAGCAGTACTTC.